This record concerns one T cell receptor beta chain sequence. Its antigen is not yet known. No much larger clone is present one base from it, and per-base qualities are unavailable. The library was obtained by the immunoSEQ multiplex PCR assay. RNA was extracted from all samples and reverse transcribed into cDNA as template for TCR sequencing. SuperScript III was used for first-strand cDNA synthesis, primed with a 2:1 mix of oligo-dT and random hexamers. Amplification bias was assessed with a synthetic immune receptor repertoire, and residual bias was removed computationally. Under the source paper's analysis protocol: Raw reads were preprocessed for error removal, and CDR3 was defined according to IMGT conventions as running from the conserved cysteine to phenylalanine. To get clonality, Shannon entropy was normalized by log2 of the number of productive unique TCRs and the result was subtracted from 1. CD4 or CD8 identity of scalp clones was inferred by cross-referencing scalp TCRbeta sequences with sorted blood CD4 and CD8 repertoires. TCRdb carries this immuneACCESS record with in-frame sequences only. Its versions omit some clonotypes, under half of them owing to an unresolved V gene in the studies checked, with the rest unexplained. V and J calls and clone size are copied from that table; D and trimming were computed from the DNA. The sample yields some 130,000 clones; more than 40% were counted once. Approximately 18% of the sample goes to the ten largest clones.

What this sample's time point label stands for: baseline before oral tofacitinib. From alopecia areata patients, peripheral blood was collected along with lesional scalp punch biopsies. PBMCs were isolated by density centrifugation and stained for CD3, CD4 and CD8, and CD4+ and CD8+ T cells were sorted on a FACSAria. The sample comes from a study of CD8+ T cells in alopecia areata (dated by TCRdb to about 2018). For the study in its entirety: Treated patients were enrolled in an open-label pilot trial of oral tofacitinib at 5 to 10 mg twice daily for moderate-to-severe alopecia areata. Scalp clonality was compared across normal scalp (n=4), patchy alopecia areata scalp (n=8), and alopecia totalis/universalis scalp (n=8). TCRbeta CDR3 regions were amplified by immunoSEQ multiplex PCR using 35 Vbeta forward and 13 Jbeta reverse primers. In both human patients and the C3H/HeJ mouse model, the study applied high-throughput TCRbeta sequencing to look at T cell clonal expansion in alopecia areata. RNA was extracted with the PAXgene miRNA kit for fixed scalp, the miRNeasy kit for PBMCs, and the RNeasy kit for mouse skin. Tofacitinib-treated patients had biopsies at baseline and at 4 and 24 weeks of treatment, with a later scalp biopsy in several patients. Human TCRbeta sequencing covered scalp tissue and sorted CD4+ and CD8+ peripheral blood T cells from patchy and totalis/universalis alopecia areata patients and healthy controls. Patients received tofacitinib for 6 to 18 months and were then followed off drug for 6 months to check for delayed response and recurrence.

Spanning cysteine to phenylalanine, the CDR3 consists of 15 amino acids. CDR3 DNA is the only sequence kept; it has 45 bases, read in frame from the first base. CDR1 is given as SEHNR and CDR2 as FQNEAQ, both from the germline V gene (reference sequence). Here V drops 5 bases and J drops 3 bases, and the junction holds 8 bases not matched to any gene. Overall study results and their limits: Unlike mouse skin, where gammadelta T cells dominate, normal human skin contains resident alphabeta T cells that get sequenced too, which complicates analysis of the scalp TCR repertoire. Shared TCR sequences between patients were less evident than in mice, which may be partly attributable to HLA diversity in the patient population. Compared with normal scalp, lesional scalp had higher clonality and more expanded CD8+ clones, particularly in alopecia totalis/universalis, a pattern that suggests antigenic drive.

In this chain, TRBV7-9 is recombined with TRBJ2-7, with 9 bases in between that match TRBD1. Specimen: CD8+ T cells sorted from blood, collected at week 0. The receptor was isolated from a human donor with alopecia areata. The CDR3 sequence is CASSPMTGGVYEQYF. Read as DNA, the sequence is TGTGCCAGCAGCCCGATGACAGGGGGGGTCTACGAGCAGTACTTC.